This T cell receptor (beta chain) was recorded in a study of somatic mutations in cytotoxic T cells in rheumatoid arthritis. Across the whole study: Blood from the patient (around 30 ml EDTA) was drawn right after diagnosis, pretreatment. Notes on the study in general: CD8+ clonality increased with age in rheumatoid arthritis patients but not in healthy controls.

Concerning this clone: Its antigen remains unknown.

The CD4+ and CD8+ fractions came from positive magnetic bead selection and were purity-checked by flow cytometry. Some clones are missing from TCRdb's copy, which holds only in-frame ones; the method was immunoSEQ multiplex PCR. The sample has some 2,000 clones; 65% to 85% are singletons. Germline V gene sequence: CDR1 LNHNV, CDR2 YYDKDF (reference sequence). The germline V and J ends were trimmed by 1 base and 5 bases, with 14 bases remaining between them. CDR3 length equals 15 residues. The rearrangement links TRBV15 to TRBJ2-5; maybe TRBD2 (5 bases). Sequencing input: CD8+ T cells sorted from blood. The receptor comes from a woman aged 40 to 55 with rheumatoid arthritis. The CDR3 DNA follows: TGTGCCACCAGCAGAGGAGGAGGTCCTAGGGAGACCCAGTACTTC. Its translation: CATSRGGGPRETQYF. The full variable domain, completed using reference TRBV15 and TRBJ2-5, is DAMVIQNPRYQVTQFGKPVTLSCSQTLNHNVMYWYQQKSSQAPKLLFHYYDKDFNNEADTPDNFQSRRPNTSFCFLDIRSPGLGDTAMYLCATSRGGGPRETQYFGPGTRLLVL.